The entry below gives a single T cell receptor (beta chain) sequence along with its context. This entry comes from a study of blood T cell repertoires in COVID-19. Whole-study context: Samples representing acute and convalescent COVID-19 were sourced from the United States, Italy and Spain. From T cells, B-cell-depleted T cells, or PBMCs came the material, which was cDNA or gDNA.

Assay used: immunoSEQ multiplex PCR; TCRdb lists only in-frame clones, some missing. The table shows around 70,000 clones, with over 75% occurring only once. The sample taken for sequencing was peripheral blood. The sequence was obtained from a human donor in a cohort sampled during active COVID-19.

The CDR3 DNA reads TGTGCCAGCAGTTTATTTGGTAGCGGGATACGTCGGAGTATCGACGAGCAGTACTTC. Its protein is CASSLFGSGIRRSIDEQYF. This chain links TRBV27 with TRBJ2-7; 8 nucleotides align to TRBD2. This CDR3 is 19 amino acids long. V was clipped by 1 base and J by 5 bases; unmatched bases: 19. Germline V gene data show CDR1 as MNHEY and CDR2 as SMNVEV (reference sequence).